Included here is one T cell receptor (beta chain) sequence, with context. CDR1 is SGHNT and CDR2 is YYREEE in the germline V gene (reference sequence). The J segment lost 6 bases and the V segment lost 3 bases, leaving 9 bases of the junction unmatched. The CDR3 loop spans 15 amino acids. This sample is part of a study of PD-L1 blockade in urothelial cancer. Study as a whole: A median of about 140,000 T cells was found in the blood samples.

Using immunoSEQ multiplex PCR, the repertoire was profiled, and TCRdb retains in-frame clones only, with some absent. The sample records 40,000 or so clones, about four fifths being singletons. As for time point: peripheral blood 6 weeks after treatment start. This chain links TRBV5-4 with TRBJ2-7, with 10 bases that match TRBD1. The source material was PBMCs, sampled around atezolizumab (anti-PD-L1) treatment. This receptor was identified in a man aged 60-69 years with urothelial cancer. The CDR3 DNA follows: TGTGCCAGCAGCTCTACCGGGACAGGGGTAGTCGAGCAGTACTTC. Translated, it gives CASSSTGTGVVEQYF. Combining the CDR3 with reference TRBV5-4 and TRBJ2-7 gives the whole variable domain ETGVTQSPTHLIKTRGQQVTLRCSSQSGHNTVSWYQQALGQGPQFIFQYYREEENGRGNFPPRFSGLQFPNYSSELNVNALELDDSALYLCASSSTGTGVVEQYFGPGTRLTVT.